Listed below are T cell receptor beta chains from one sample, sequenced in a study of graft-versus-host responses after intestinal transplantation. These receptors lack a known antigen. Sequencing was performed with immunoSEQ multiplex PCR; in TCRdb, only in-frame clones are kept and a portion is missing. The top ten clones hold around 0.2% of a sample with around 110,000 clones, around nine tenths of them seen once. This specimen consisted of unstimulated CD4+ T cells sorted from spleen or lymph node cells, obtained before intestinal transplant. These receptors were collected from a human donor who received an intestinal transplant. CDR3s include the opening cysteine and the closing phenylalanine or tryptophan. A D gene is named only where the DNA matches it firmly. Clone size is not always given. Where it is, it says once, few, many or a class for expanded clones.

d_gene | abundance | len | j_gene | v_gene | CDR3aa | CDR3nt
TRBD1 | - | 15 | TRBJ1-4 | TRBV5-1 | CASSGRQGLDEKLFF | TGCGCCAGCAGCGGAAGACAGGGACTCGATGAAAAACTGTTTTTT
TRBD1 | few | 14 | TRBJ1-5 | TRBV28 | CATSGTAFNQPQHF | TGTGCCACCAGTGGGACAGCCTTCAATCAGCCCCAGCATTTT
- | - | 14 | TRBJ1-5 | TRBV5-5 | CASSLAGRGQPQHF | TGTGCCAGCAGCTTGGCGGGCAGGGGTCAGCCCCAGCATTTT
- | - | 14 | TRBJ2-3 | TRBV27 | CASSLSRIEDTQYF | TGTGCCAGCAGTTTATCCCGAATAGAAGATACGCAGTATTTT
TRBD1 | - | 15 | TRBJ2-2 | TRBV6-5 | CASRGDRGNTGELFF | TGTGCCAGCAGAGGGGACAGGGGAAACACCGGGGAGCTGTTTTTT
- | few | 15 | TRBJ2-1 | TRBV6-1 | CASSETGSSYNEQFF | TGTGCCAGCAGTGAAACAGGCAGCTCCTACAATGAGCAGTTCTTC
- | - | 16 | TRBJ1-2 | TRBV11-3 | CASSLEGAGANYGYTF | TGTGCCAGCAGCTTAGAAGGGGCCGGAGCTAACTATGGCTACACCTTC
- | - | 15 | TRBJ1-2 | TRBV19 | CASNEQAILNYGYTF | TGTGCCAGTAATGAACAGGCTATCCTTAACTATGGCTACACCTTC
TRBD2 | - | 15 | TRBJ2-1 | TRBV5-1 | CASSGLAGAFNEQFF | TGCGCCAGCAGCGGACTAGCGGGGGCGTTTAATGAGCAGTTCTTC
TRBD2 | - | 15 | TRBJ2-5 | TRBV28 | CASSYLAGGGETQYF | TGTGCCAGCAGTTACCTAGCGGGAGGGGGGGAGACCCAGTACTTC
- | - | 14 | TRBJ1-1 | TRBV15 | CATSRDSGNTEAFF | TGTGCCACCAGCAGAGATTCGGGTAACACTGAAGCTTTCTTT
TRBD2 | - | 16 | TRBJ2-7 | TRBV5-4 | CASSWGTSGRAYEQYF | TGTGCCAGCAGCTGGGGCACTAGCGGGAGGGCCTACGAGCAGTACTTC
- | - | 13 | TRBJ1-2 | TRBV2 | CASSDGGGYGYTF | TGTGCCAGCAGTGATGGGGGAGGGTATGGCTACACCTTC
TRBD1 | - | 14 | TRBJ2-2 | TRBV5-1 | CASSRDRYTGELFF | TGCGCCAGCAGCCGGGACAGGTACACCGGGGAGCTGTTTTTT
TRBD1 | - | 15 | TRBJ1-6 | TRBV27 | CASSLSRDRGSPLHF | TGTGCCAGCAGTTTATCGAGGGACAGGGGTTCACCCCTCCACTTT
- | - | 15 | TRBJ1-1 | TRBV5-4 | CASSTGGTQNTEAFF | TGTGCCAGCAGCACGGGCGGGACGCAGAACACTGAAGCTTTCTTT
- | once | 15 | TRBJ2-7 | TRBV2 | CASSEWGTNPYEQYF | TGTGCCAGCAGTGAATGGGGGACAAACCCCTACGAGCAGTACTTC
- | - | 16 | TRBJ1-1 | TRBV5-4 | CASTNPSQGLNTEAFF | TGTGCCAGCACCAACCCGTCCCAGGGATTAAACACTGAAGCTTTCTTT
TRBD1 | - | 14 | TRBJ1-1 | TRBV6-1 | CASRSGQGNTEAFF | TGTGCCAGCAGGTCCGGACAGGGCAACACTGAAGCTTTCTTT
TRBD2 | - | 16 | TRBJ2-1 | TRBV28 | CASSPSGRAAYNEQFF | TGTGCCAGCAGCCCTAGCGGGAGGGCCGCCTACAATGAGCAGTTCTTC
- | - | 14 | TRBJ2-4 | TRBV18 | CASSPDRAKNIQYF | TGTGCCAGCTCACCCGACAGAGCCAAAAACATTCAGTACTTC
TRBD1 | - | 14 | TRBJ2-7 | TRBV10-2 | CASRTDRGPYEQYF | TGCGCCAGCAGGACGGACAGGGGTCCCTACGAGCAGTACTTC
- | - | 13 | TRBJ2-5 | TRBV6-5 | CASRQGAQETQYF | TGTGCCAGCAGACAGGGCGCCCAAGAGACCCAGTACTTC
TRBD2 | few | 14 | TRBJ2-7 | TRBV30 | CAWSGSLAGGSRYF | TGTGCCTGGAGTGGTAGCCTAGCGGGAGGGAGTAGGTACTTC
TRBD1 | - | 15 | TRBJ2-7 | TRBV6-5 | CASSLGGTGGAEQYF | TGTGCCAGCAGTCTAGGGGGGACAGGGGGCGCCGAGCAGTACTTC
TRBD1 | - | 13 | TRBJ2-7 | TRBV27 | CASRTTGGYEQYF | TGTGCCAGCAGAACGACAGGGGGCTACGAGCAGTACTTC
- | - | 12 | TRBJ1-1 | TRBV6-5 | CASRGKGVGAFF | TGTGCCAGCAGGGGGAAGGGGGTCGGGGCTTTCTTT
TRBD2 | - | 17 | TRBJ2-5 | TRBV4-2 | CASSQGRSGRERETQYF | TGTGCCAGCAGCCAAGGTAGGAGCGGGAGGGAAAGGGAGACCCAGTACTTC
- | few | 14 | TRBJ2-1 | TRBV4-3 | CASSQVGRGDEQFF | TGCGCCAGCAGCCAGGTGGGCAGGGGGGATGAGCAGTTCTTC
- | - | 12 | TRBJ2-1 | TRBV28 | CASSSPGLGQFF | TGTGCCAGCAGTTCCCCGGGTCTAGGGCAGTTCTTC
TRBD2 | - | 15 | TRBJ2-7 | TRBV5-6 | CASSLGPTSPGEQYF | TGTGCCAGCAGCTTGGGTCCGACTAGCCCTGGCGAGCAGTACTTC
- | - | 16 | TRBJ1-4 | TRBV5-1 | CASSLGGYPTNEKLFF | TGCGCCAGCAGCCTCGGGGGGTATCCAACTAATGAAAAACTGTTTTTT
- | - | 14 | TRBJ2-7 | TRBV5-1 | CASSPRQTSYEQYF | TGCGCCAGCAGCCCCAGACAGACCTCCTACGAGCAGTACTTC
- | - | 15 | TRBJ2-3 | TRBV7-2 | CASSSQFYPTDTQYF | TGTGCCAGCAGCTCACAGTTCTACCCCACAGATACGCAGTATTTT
- | - | 15 | TRBJ1-1 | TRBV11-2 | CASRFSAGSNTEAFF | TGTGCCAGCAGGTTTAGCGCGGGGTCCAACACTGAAGCTTTCTTT
- | - | 12 | TRBJ1-2 | TRBV18 | CASSRTDYGYTF | TGTGCCAGCTCAAGGACAGACTATGGCTACACCTTC
- | - | 18 | TRBJ2-7 | TRBV21-1 | CASTFIQGGGRAFKEQYF | TGTGCCAGCACCTTTATCCAAGGGGGCGGGAGGGCCTTTAAAGAGCAGTACTTC
- | - | 17 | TRBJ2-7 | TRBV9 | CASSVEGGGLGIYEQYF | TGTGCCAGCAGCGTAGAAGGGGGAGGACTAGGAATCTACGAGCAGTACTTC
- | - | 18 | TRBJ2-7 | TRBV4-2 | CASSQDAPTGGVPYEQYF | TGTGCCAGCAGCCAAGATGCCCCAACAGGGGGGGTACCCTACGAGCAGTACTTC
TRBD2 | - | 15 | TRBJ2-3 | TRBV9 | CASRSLAGAGDTQYF | TGTGCCAGCAGATCCCTAGCGGGAGCTGGAGATACGCAGTATTTT
TRBD2 | - | 15 | TRBJ2-7 | TRBV6-6 | CASRDPSGGAYEQYF | TGTGCCAGCAGAGACCCTAGCGGGGGAGCCTACGAGCAGTACTTC
TRBD2 | - | 16 | TRBJ2-2 | TRBV5-1 | CASSLAGPTNTGELFF | TGCGCCAGCAGCTTAGCGGGGCCCACGAACACCGGGGAGCTGTTTTTT